Presented here are 12 T cell receptor beta chains from one specimen sequenced in a study of blood T cell repertoires in COVID-19. Here immunoSEQ multiplex PCR was the method, and the copy in TCRdb shows in-frame clones only, minus some. This table holds 250,000 to 400,000 clones, roughly 90% found once. The sample consisted of peripheral blood. These receptors were obtained from a woman in her 30s with COVID-19, enrolled during active disease.

The chain has TRBV7-7 and TRBJ2-5; the match to TRBD2 covers 16 bases. Looked up from germline, CDR1 is SSHAT and CDR2 is FNYEAQ (reference sequence). The CDR3 contains 18 residues. Losses at the gene ends were 2 bases for V and 2 bases for J; bases not matched to a gene: 5. In DNA, the CDR3 is TGTGCCAGCAGCTTAACCGGGACTAGCGGGAGGGCTCAAGAGACCCAGTACTTC. This codes for CASSLTGTSGRAQETQYF.

This chain uses TRBV12-3 or TRBV12-4 with TRBJ2-7, with D possibly TRBD1 on 5 matching bases. The CDR3 extends over 13 amino acids. Between the trimmed V and J ends, which lost 8 bases and 2 bases, there was a span of 13 bases. The CDR3 protein is CASSLQAAYEQYF. CDR3 coding DNA: TGTGCCAGCTCGTTACAGGCAGCCTACGAGCAGTACTTC.

This clone was counted between two and nine times. CDR3 amino acids: CASRRGTGQQVTEAFF. CDR3 nucleotide sequence: TGCGCCAGCAGGCGTGGGACAGGCCAACAAGTAACTGAAGCTTTCTTT. The chain is built from TRBV5-1 and TRBJ1-1; 8 positions agree with TRBD1. V lost 5 bases, J lost 5 bases, and 14 bases stayed unmatched. The length of the CDR3 is 16 residues. Germline CDR1 SGHRS, CDR2 YFSETQ. The full variable domain, in which reference TRBV5-1 and TRBJ1-1 provide the parts outside the CDR3, is KAGVTQTPRYLIKTRGQQVTLSCSPISGHRSVSWYQQTPGQGLQFLFEYFSETQRNKGNFPGRFSGRQFSNSRSEMNVSTLELGDSALYLCASRRGTGQQVTEAFFGQGTRLTVV.

Comment on this clone: The sample contains more than one DNA sequence encoding this CDR3. The chain employs TRBV18 and TRBJ1-1, with 8 bases aligning to TRBD1. The CDR3 runs to 13 residues. Germline loops: CDR1 KGHSH, CDR2 LQKENI. Trimming at V came to 3 bases and at J to 3 bases, leaving 0 bases not matched to a gene. For the CDR3, the DNA is TGTGCCAGCTCACCGGGACAGGACACTGAAGCTTTCTTT. The encoded protein is CASSPGQDTEAFF.

This chain uses TRBV10-2 with TRBJ2-1, with 14 bases that match TRBD2. CDR3 length equals 15 residues. Trimming removed 7 bases from V and 7 bases from J; junction bases left unmatched: 6. Germline lookup yields CDR1 WSHSY and CDR2 SAAADI. The CDR3 DNA follows: TGCGCCAGCAAAGAGGGACTAGCGGGAGTTAATGAGCAGTTCTTC. This sequence encodes CASKEGLAGVNEQFF.

V is TRBV18 and J is TRBJ2-7, with 8 positions matching TRBD2. The CDR3 loop spans 15 amino acids. The trim removed 0 bases at V and 5 bases at J, leaving 6 bases unmatched. CDR1 and CDR2 (germline): KGHSH, LQKENI. The CDR3 spells CASSPPSGRAHEQYF. CDR3 nucleotides: TGTGCCAGCTCACCACCCTCCGGGAGGGCCCACGAGCAGTACTTC.

The count of this clone is one. The genes are TRBV11-2 and TRBJ1-2, with D uncertain. Deletions cut 4 bases from V and 2 bases from J, with 8 bases between. Germline assignment: CDR1 SGHAT and CDR2 FQNNGV. The CDR3 spans 13 residues. CDR3 residues: CASSSRLNYGYTF. CDR3 nucleotide sequence: TGTGCCAGCAGCTCTCGACTCAACTATGGCTACACCTTC.

The chain employs TRBV4-1 and TRBJ2-1; 13 nucleotides agree with TRBD2. J was trimmed by 2 bases and V by 4 bases; bases with no gene match: 11. This CDR3 region has 19 residues. Per germline, CDR1 MGHRA and CDR2 YSYEKL. CDR3: CASSLLPGGTSGTYNEQFF. The DNA for the CDR3 is TGCGCCAGCAGCCTACTACCAGGGGGGACTAGCGGGACCTACAATGAGCAGTTCTTC.

This sequence joins TRBV27 and TRBJ1-2; 8 nucleotides align to TRBD1. CDR1 MNHEY and CDR2 SMNVEV come from the germline V gene (reference sequence). The trim removed 2 bases at V and 4 bases at J, leaving 3 bases unmatched. There are 14 residues in the CDR3. The CDR3 is CASSLAGGVYGYTF. The CDR3 DNA reads TGTGCCAGCAGTTTAGCAGGGGGCGTCTATGGCTACACCTTC.

The chain couples TRBV7-9 to TRBJ1-2; TRBD1 agrees at 8 bases. This CDR3 region has 12 residues. V dropped 5 bases and J dropped 8; count of bases not matched to a gene: 4. Germline V gene sequence: CDR1 SEHNR, CDR2 FQNEAQ (reference sequence). Here the CDR3 reads CASSTQGEGYTF. The CDR3 DNA reads TGTGCCAGCAGCACACAGGGGGAAGGCTACACCTTC.

This clone was recorded once. The rearrangement links TRBV18 to TRBJ1-2; 10 bases are shared with TRBD1. The CDR3 consists of 17 residues. V lost 2 bases and J lost 4; bases outside the gene matches: 10. Germline lookup yields CDR1 KGHSH and CDR2 LQKENI. The DNA for the CDR3 is TGTGCCAGCTCACCAAGCGTGGGGACAGGGGTTCTCTATGGCTACACCTTC. It translates to CASSPSVGTGVLYGYTF.

The V call is TRBV7-2, the J call TRBJ1-6; D is unclear. CDR3 length: 12 residues. Germline assignment: CDR1 SGHTA and CDR2 FQGNSA. The germline V and J ends were trimmed by 4 bases and 7 bases, with 5 bases remaining between them. The DNA for the CDR3 is TGTGCCAGCAGCTCCCTAAATTCACCCCTCCACTTT. It yields the protein CASSSLNSPLHF.